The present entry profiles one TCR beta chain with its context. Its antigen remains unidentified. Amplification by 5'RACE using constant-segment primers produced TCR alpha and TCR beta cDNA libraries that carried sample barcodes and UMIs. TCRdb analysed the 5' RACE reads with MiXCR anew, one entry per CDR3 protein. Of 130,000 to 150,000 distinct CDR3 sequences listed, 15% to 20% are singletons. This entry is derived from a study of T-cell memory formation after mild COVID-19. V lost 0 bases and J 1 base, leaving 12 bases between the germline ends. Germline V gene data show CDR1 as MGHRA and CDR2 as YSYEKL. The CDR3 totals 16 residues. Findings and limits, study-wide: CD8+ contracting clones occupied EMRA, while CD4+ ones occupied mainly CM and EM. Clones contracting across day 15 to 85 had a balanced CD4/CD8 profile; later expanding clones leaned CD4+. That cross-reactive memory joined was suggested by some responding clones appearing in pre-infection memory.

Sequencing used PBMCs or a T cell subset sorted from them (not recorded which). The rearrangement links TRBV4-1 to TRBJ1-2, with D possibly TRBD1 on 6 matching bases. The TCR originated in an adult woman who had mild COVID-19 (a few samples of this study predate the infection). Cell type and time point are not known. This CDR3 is CASSQDWGAYNYGYTF. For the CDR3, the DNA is TGCGCCAGCAGCCAAGATTGGGGGGCCTATAACTATGGCTACACCTTC.